One sample yielded the 32 T cell receptor beta chains listed below, sequenced in a study of T cell changes during pregnancy in multiple sclerosis. TCRdb keeps only in-frame clones here, not all; method: immunoSEQ multiplex PCR. The sample shows fewer than 15,000 clones, around 86% of them seen only once. The sample in question was CD8+ T cells from peripheral blood mononuclear cells, obtained in the first trimester of pregnancy. All receptors derive from a female donor with multiple sclerosis, enrolled in a pregnancy study.

The chain carries TRBV7-6 and TRBJ2-2, with D possibly being TRBD2 (5 bases). The CDR3 covers 14 residues. Deletions cut 5 bases from V and 3 bases from J, with 10 bases between. CDR1 is SGHVS, CDR2 FNYEAQ, per germline. Written as DNA, the CDR3 is TGTGCCAGCAGCAGAGGGCCTTACACCGGGGAGCTGTTTTTT. Translating gives CASSRGPYTGELFF.

V gene TRBV7-9 combines with J gene TRBJ2-1; maybe TRBD2 (5 bases). This CDR3 comprises 13 residues. Deletions cut 5 bases from V and 10 bases from J, with 15 bases between. Germline values: CDR1 SEHNR, CDR2 FQNEAQ (reference sequence). Written as DNA, the CDR3 is TGTGCCAGCAGCCACCTCCTAGCACCCGAGCAGTTCTTC. The encoded protein is CASSHLLAPEQFF.

The chain uses TRBV15 and TRBJ2-1, with 10 bases matching TRBD2. The V and J ends lost 7 bases and 6 bases, in that order; junction bases with no gene match: 9. This CDR3 has 15 residues. Germline V gives CDR1 LNHNV, CDR2 YYDKDF (reference sequence). CDR3 nucleotides: TGTGCCACCAAAGGAGCGGGAGGGGGCGGCAATGAGCAGTTCTTC. Residues: CATKGAGGGGNEQFF. The full variable domain, its missing parts supplied by reference TRBV15 and TRBJ2-1, is DAMVIQNPRYQVTQFGKPVTLSCSQTLNHNVMYWYQQKSSQAPKLLFHYYDKDFNNEADTPDNFQSRRPNTSFCFLDIRSPGLGDTAMYLCATKGAGGGGNEQFFGPGTRLTVL.

Comment on this clone: Other DNA sequences in this sample translate to the same CDR3. CDR3 nucleotides: TGTGCCAGCAGTGAACGGTACACTGAAGCTTTCTTT. Translation gives CASSERYTEAFF. V is TRBV2 and J is TRBJ1-1, with D unclear. Germline CDR1 reads SNHLY; CDR2 reads FYNNEI. Trimming removed 2 bases from V and 3 bases from J, with 4 bases in between. The CDR3 is 12 amino acids.

This chain joins TRBV9 and TRBJ1-4; TRBD1 matches 7 bases. After removal of 3 bases from V and 0 bases from J, the junction contained 2 bases not matched to a gene. CDR1 SGDLS and CDR2 YYNGEE come from the germline V gene. This CDR3 spans 15 amino acids. CDR3 DNA: TGTGCCAGCAGCGCAGGACAGGCAACTAATGAAAAACTGTTTTTT. Amino acids: CASSAGQATNEKLFF.

Only one count was recorded for this clone. V usage is TRBV18 and J usage is TRBJ2-1; D perhaps matches TRBD1 (5 bases). Trimming removed 1 base at V and 4 bases at J, with 17 bases between. This CDR3 region has 17 residues. CDR1 and CDR2 from the germline V gene are KGHSH and LQKENI. CDR3 nucleotides: TGTGCCAGCTCACCACGACAGATATATGAACATTACAATGAGCAGTTCTTC. Translating it yields CASSPRQIYEHYNEQFF.

This chain links TRBV19 with TRBJ2-7; TRBD1 aligns across 11 bases. V lost 6 bases and J lost 5; bases outside the gene matches: 3. CDR3 length: 13 amino acids. Germline values: CDR1 LNHDA, CDR2 SQIVND (reference sequence). This chain's CDR3 is CASRGQGDDEQYF. As DNA, the CDR3 is TGTGCCAGTAGGGGACAGGGGGACGACGAGCAGTACTTC.

The V call is TRBV21-1, the J call TRBJ2-2; the table names TRBD1, a call not compared with the DNA. TRBV21-1 is a documented pseudogene. The CDR3 is 18 amino acids. The CDR3 DNA follows: TGTGCCAGCAGCAAAGGCCGAGAGACAGGGGTGCGCACCGGGGAGCTGTTTTTT. It translates to CASSKGRETGVRTGELFF.

The J gene is TRBJ2-2, the V gene TRBV10-1, with TRBD1 matching 10 bases. The germline gives CDR1 WNHNN, CDR2 SYGVQD (reference sequence). The CDR3 loop spans 17 amino acids. V lost 5 bases to trimming and J lost 4 bases; unmatched junction nucleotides: 10. The CDR3 protein is CASSPGTGDGTTGELFF. CDR3 nucleotides: TGCGCCAGCAGTCCCGGGACAGGGGACGGGACCACCGGGGAGCTGTTTTTT.

There are a few counts of this clone. Additional DNA sequences in this sample encode the identical CDR3. The chain employs TRBV6-5 and TRBJ1-1; D is unclear. Deletions cut 6 bases from V and 6 bases from J, with 8 bases between. The germline V gene has CDR1 MNHEY and CDR2 SVGAGI. This CDR3 spans 11 amino acids. CDR3 in DNA: TGTGCCAGCAGCTACGGCCCTGAAGCTTTCTTT. Translating gives CASSYGPEAFF.

This clone was seen a handful of times. The rearrangement joins TRBV6-1 to TRBJ2-3, with 11 bases fitting TRBD2. The V and J ends lost 0 bases and 2 bases, in that order; junction bases with no gene match: 1. Germline V gene sequence: CDR1 MNHNS, CDR2 SASEGT. CDR3 size: 16 residues. In DNA form, the CDR3 reads TGTGCCAGCAGTGAAGCTAGCGGGGGGGCCACAGATACGCAGTATTTT. Its translation: CASSEASGGATDTQYF.

This CDR3 reads CASSQGVGREQFF. CDR3 sequence (DNA): TGTGCCAGCAGCCAAGGGGTGGGGCGGGAGCAGTTCTTC. The chain links TRBV7-9 to TRBJ2-1; tentative D call: TRBD1 (5 bases). The CDR3 loop spans 13 amino acids. Per germline, CDR1 SEHNR and CDR2 FQNEAQ (reference sequence). Between the trimmed V and J ends, which lost 5 bases and 10 bases, there was a span of 15 bases. The full variable domain, in which reference TRBV7-9 and TRBJ2-1 provide the parts outside the CDR3, is DTGVSQNPRHKITKRGQNVTFRCDPISEHNRLYWYRQTLGQGPEFLTYFQNEAQLEKSRLLSDRFSAERPKGSFSTLEIQRTEQGDSAMYLCASSQGVGREQFFGPGTRLTVL.

V usage is TRBV7-9 and J usage is TRBJ1-4; 9 bases align to TRBD1. Trimming removed 5 bases from V and 8 bases from J; junction bases left unmatched: 9. Germline V gene sequence: CDR1 SEHNR, CDR2 FQNEAQ (reference sequence). The CDR3 length is 15 residues. The CDR3 spells CASSPPGQGREKLFF. Written as DNA, the CDR3 is TGTGCCAGCAGCCCGCCGGGACAGGGAAGGGAAAAACTGTTTTTT. The full variable domain, completed using reference TRBV7-9 and TRBJ1-4, is DTGVSQNPRHKITKRGQNVTFRCDPISEHNRLYWYRQTLGQGPEFLTYFQNEAQLEKSRLLSDRFSAERPKGSFSTLEIQRTEQGDSAMYLCASSPPGQGREKLFFGSGTQLSVL.

The CDR3 protein is CASSSRAGDYGYTF. CDR3 coding DNA: TGTGCCAGCAGCTCCCGGGCAGGGGACTATGGCTACACCTTC. V usage is TRBV13 and J usage is TRBJ1-2; tentatively, D is TRBD1 (6 bases). V was shortened by 4 bases and J by 3 bases, with 12 bases between the two germline ends. The CDR3 loop spans 14 amino acids. Germline-derived CDR1 and CDR2 are PRHDT and FYEKMQ (reference sequence). Looking up the rest from reference TRBV13 and TRBJ1-2 gives the full variable domain: AAGVIQSPRHLIKEKRETATLKCYPIPRHDTVYWYQQGPGQDPQFLISFYEKMQSDKGSIPDRFSAQQFSDYHSELNMSSLELGDSALYFCASSSRAGDYGYTFGSGTRLTVV.

This sequence joins TRBV11-2 and TRBJ1-1; 7 nucleotides line up with TRBD1. J was trimmed by 0 bases and V by 5 bases; bases with no gene match: 12. The germline V gene has CDR1 SGHAT and CDR2 FQNNGV. This CDR3 spans 17 amino acids. CDR3 loop: CASSREGQSFMNTEAFF. In DNA form, the CDR3 reads TGTGCCAGCAGCCGAGAGGGACAGTCCTTTATGAACACTGAAGCTTTCTTT. The whole variable domain, filled in from reference TRBV11-2 and TRBJ1-1, reads EAGVAQSPRYKIIEKRQSVAFWCNPISGHATLYWYQQILGQGPKLLIQFQNNGVVDDSQLPKDRFSAERLKGVDSTLKIQPAKLEDSAVYLCASSREGQSFMNTEAFFGQGTRLTVV.

This chain joins TRBV28 and TRBJ1-4; tentatively, D is TRBD1 (6 bases). V was cut by 3 bases and J by 3 bases, with 20 bases left in between. Germline V gene data show CDR1 as MDHEN and CDR2 as SYDVKM. The CDR3 spans 18 residues. The CDR3 coding sequence is TGTGCCAGCAGTTTCTTAATTTCTTTGGGGGCGCCTAATGAAAAACTGTTTTTT. Its translation: CASSFLISLGAPNEKLFF. The full variable domain, with the rest looked up from reference TRBV28 and TRBJ1-4, is DVKVTQSSRYLVKRTGEKVFLECVQDMDHENMFWYRQDPGLGLRLIYFSYDVKMKEKGDIPEGYSVSREKKERFSLILESASTNQTSMYLCASSFLISLGAPNEKLFFGSGTQLSVL.

V and J are TRBV4-1 and TRBJ2-3; TRBD2 matches at 8 bases. V shed 4 bases and J 2 bases; nucleotides not matched to a gene: 11. The length of the CDR3 is 17 residues. Per germline, CDR1 MGHRA and CDR2 YSYEKL. This CDR3 is CASSPGRLATDTDTQYF. The CDR3 DNA is TGCGCCAGCAGCCCGGGGCGACTAGCGACCGACACAGATACGCAGTATTTT.

This sequence joins TRBV2 and TRBJ2-1, with TRBD2 identical over 10 bases. Trimming at V came to 8 bases and at J to 5 bases, leaving 6 bases not matched to a gene. In germline, CDR1 is SNHLY, CDR2 FYNNEI. The CDR3 runs to 14 residues. The CDR3, as DNA: TGTGCCAGCGGGCAACTAGCGGGAAACAATGAGCAGTTCTTC. Protein product: CASGQLAGNNEQFF. Filled out from reference TRBV2 and TRBJ2-1, the complete variable domain reads EPEVTQTPSHQVTQMGQEVILRCVPISNHLYFYWYRQILGQKVEFLVSFYNNEISEKSEIFDDQFSVERPDGSNFTLKIRSTKLEDSAMYFCASGQLAGNNEQFFGPGTRLTVL.

The chain combines TRBV7-6 with TRBJ1-4; D ambiguous. V was shortened by 5 bases and J by 0 bases, with 10 bases between the two germline ends. Germline lookup yields CDR1 SGHVS and CDR2 FNYEAQ. This CDR3 has 15 amino acids. For the CDR3, the DNA is TGTGCCAGCAGCCTCCTAGCATCAACTAATGAAAAACTGTTTTTT. Its translation is CASSLLASTNEKLFF.

The rearrangement links TRBV19 to TRBJ2-3; unclear D gene. CDR1 and CDR2 from the germline V gene are LNHDA and SQIVND (reference sequence). Trimming removed 6 bases from V and 0 bases from J, with 7 bases in between. CDR3 size: 13 residues. The CDR3 DNA is TGTGCCAGTAGCCCAATGAGCACAGATACGCAGTATTTT. It is translated as CASSPMSTDTQYF.

The chain employs TRBV7-9 and TRBJ2-7; a possible D gene is TRBD1 (6 bases). V dropped 5 bases and J dropped 0 bases, with 11 bases sitting between them. There are 14 residues in the CDR3. In germline, CDR1 is SEHNR, CDR2 FQNEAQ (reference sequence). The CDR3 spells CASSPTGSSYEQYF. Here the CDR3 DNA reads TGTGCCAGCAGCCCAACAGGGAGCTCCTACGAGCAGTACTTC.

A word on this clone: This specimen includes other DNA sequences encoding the same CDR3. The chain uses TRBV27 and TRBJ1-5, with TRBD1 identical over 7 bases. V lost 5 bases and J lost 4; bases outside the gene matches: 5. This CDR3 comprises 14 residues. Germline V CDR1 and CDR2: MNHEY, SMNVEV (reference sequence). Here the CDR3 reads CASSPRQGNQPQHF. CDR3 coding DNA: TGTGCCAGCAGTCCCCGACAGGGAAATCAGCCCCAGCATTTT.

The chain couples TRBV6-4 to TRBJ2-3, with TRBD1 matching 11 bases. Per the germline V gene, CDR1 is MRHNA and CDR2 is SNTAGT. J gave up 4 bases and V 4 bases, and 7 bases lay outside the gene matches. The CDR3 is 16 amino acids. The CDR3, as DNA: TGTGCCAGCAGTGCTAAACCGGGACAGGGGGCAGATACGCAGTATTTT. Translation gives CASSAKPGQGADTQYF.

The rearrangement joins TRBV7-6 to TRBJ2-7; D is possibly TRBD2 (5 bases). Germline CDR1 is SGHVS and CDR2 is FNYEAQ. Trimming shortened V by 4 bases and J by 3 bases, and 13 bases separated the two germline ends. The CDR3 consists of 14 residues. The CDR3 loop is CASSWAGGYYEQYF. CDR3 DNA: TGTGCCAGCAGCTGGGCAGGAGGCTACTACGAGCAGTACTTC. The complete variable domain, with remaining parts taken from reference TRBV7-6 and TRBJ2-7, reads GAGVSQSPRYKVTKRGQDVALRCDPISGHVSLYWYRQALGQGPEFLTYFNYEAQQDKSGLPNDRFSAERPEGSISTLTIQRTEQRDSAMYRCASSWAGGYYEQYFGPGTRLTVT.

The CDR3 nucleotides are TGTGCCAGCAGCTCGACAGCTAGCACAGATACGCAGTATTTT. It translates to CASSSTASTDTQYF. The chain employs TRBV7-6 and TRBJ2-3; D possibly corresponds to TRBD1 (5 bases). The CDR3 totals 14 residues. Germline V CDR1 and CDR2: SGHVS, FNYEAQ. Trimming pared 4 bases from V and 0 bases from J, leaving 8 bases between.

The chain carries TRBV28 and TRBJ2-7; possible D gene TRBD2, 6 bases. Germline CDR1 MDHEN, CDR2 SYDVKM. There are 14 residues in the CDR3. V was clipped by 6 bases and J by 2 bases, with 14 bases between them. Here the CDR3 DNA reads TGTGCCAGCAGCTCCGGGACTGCCCCCTACGAGCAGTACTTC. This sequence encodes CASSSGTAPYEQYF. The complete variable domain, with remaining parts taken from reference TRBV28 and TRBJ2-7, reads DVKVTQSSRYLVKRTGEKVFLECVQDMDHENMFWYRQDPGLGLRLIYFSYDVKMKEKGDIPEGYSVSREKKERFSLILESASTNQTSMYLCASSSGTAPYEQYFGPGTRLTVT.

The rearrangement links TRBV6-1 to TRBJ2-3; D is unclear. V shed 2 bases and J shed 4 bases, with 4 bases lying between them. The CDR3 is 12 residues long. CDR1 is MNHNS and CDR2 is SASEGT in the germline V gene. CDR3 in DNA: TGTGCCAGCAGTGAAAGCTCAGATACGCAGTATTTT. Translated, it gives CASSESSDTQYF.

This clone was counted between two and nine times. This chain uses TRBV6-5 with TRBJ2-7, with 9 nucleotides matching TRBD1. Unmatched junction bases numbered 6, after V lost 0 bases and J lost 6 bases. The V gene's germline CDR1 is MNHEY and CDR2 SVGAGI. The CDR3 length is 15 residues. The CDR3 coding sequence is TGTGCCAGCAGTTACTCCGGGACAGGGTACGGCGAGCAGTACTTC. Its translation: CASSYSGTGYGEQYF.

The chain has TRBV9 and TRBJ2-1; 7 bases match TRBD1. The CDR3 length is 15 residues. Germline CDR1 is SGDLS and CDR2 is YYNGEE. The junction had 6 bases not matched to a gene; V was cut back by 4 bases and J by 2 bases. The CDR3 region is CASSPGTAPYNEQFF. CDR3 DNA: TGTGCCAGCAGCCCCGGGACAGCACCCTACAATGAGCAGTTCTTC. The variable domain in full, completed from reference TRBV9 and TRBJ2-1, reads DSGVTQTPKHLITATGQRVTLRCSPRSGDLSVYWYQQSLDQGLQFLIQYYNGEERAKGNILERFSAQQFPDLHSELNLSSLELGDSALYFCASSPGTAPYNEQFFGPGTRLTVL.

The V call is TRBV21-1, the J call TRBJ1-1; TRBD1, the D gene given by the table, was not confirmed from the DNA. TRBV21-1 is a listed pseudogene. The CDR3 extends over 16 amino acids. DNA of the CDR3: TGTGCCAGCAGCCTCCGGGACAGGGGGCTTGACACTGAAGCTTTCTTT. It encodes CASSLRDRGLDTEAFF.

DNA for the CDR3: TGTGCCAGCAGCTTACAGCAGAACACTGAAGCTTTCTTT. Translated, it gives CASSLQQNTEAFF. The rearrangement uses TRBV9 and TRBJ1-1, with no clear D. V was pared by 4 bases and J by 1 base, with 8 bases between. The CDR3 consists of 13 residues. The germline V gene encodes CDR1 SGDLS and CDR2 YYNGEE.

V and J are TRBV2 and TRBJ2-7; 7 positions agree with TRBD2. The CDR3 extends over 14 amino acids. Losses at the gene ends were 4 bases for V and 5 bases for J; bases not matched to a gene: 8. The germline V gene encodes CDR1 SNHLY and CDR2 FYNNEI. Written as DNA, the CDR3 is TGTGCCAGCAGTGGAGCGTTGCGGGAGAACGAGCAGTACTTC. Encoded protein: CASSGALRENEQYF.